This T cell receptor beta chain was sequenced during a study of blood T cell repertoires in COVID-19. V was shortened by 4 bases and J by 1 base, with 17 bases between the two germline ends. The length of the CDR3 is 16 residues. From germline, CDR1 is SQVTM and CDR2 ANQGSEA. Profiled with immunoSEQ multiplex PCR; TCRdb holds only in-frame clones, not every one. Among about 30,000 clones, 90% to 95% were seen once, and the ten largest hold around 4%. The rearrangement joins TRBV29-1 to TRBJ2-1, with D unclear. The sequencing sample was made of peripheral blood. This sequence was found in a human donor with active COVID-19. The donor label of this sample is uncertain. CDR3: CSVVSSPTRSYNEQFF. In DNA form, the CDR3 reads TGCAGCGTTGTATCTTCCCCCACGAGATCCTACAATGAGCAGTTCTTC.